This T cell receptor (beta chain) derives from a study of Graves' ophthalmopathy and Graves' hyperthyroidism (dated by TCRdb to about 2018). Notes on the research overall: Peripheral blood was collected at initial diagnosis, before any treatment. The study used signatures of the TCR beta repertoire to tell Graves' ophthalmopathy apart from Graves' hyperthyroidism and to predict which patients would progress to ophthalmopathy. In total, 135 blood samples were TCR-sequenced: roughly 45 ophthalmopathy, approximately 75 hyperthyroidism and approximately 17 hyperthyroidism-to-ophthalmopathy patients. A discovery set of 100 patients (43 ophthalmopathy, 55 to 65 stable hyperthyroidism) was enrolled to explore V-J signatures distinguishing ophthalmopathy from hyperthyroidism. For independent validation, a separate cohort was made up of 18 hyperthyroidism patients plus 17 patients who later progressed from hyperthyroidism to ophthalmopathy. In about 6 hyperthyroidism patients, T-cell repertoires of thyroid tissue and blood were compared. Once sampling was done, hyperthyroidism patients were given methimazole at a starting dose of 30 mg daily, while ophthalmopathy patients were given high-dose intravenous methylprednisolone. General findings and caveats noted by the study authors: In validation, the model predicted ophthalmopathy progression with about 70% sensitivity and approximately 78% specificity; some 13 predicted patients were CT-confirmed with GO in a median of 6.5 months. The 13-signature model separated ophthalmopathy from stable hyperthyroidism with over 85% sensitivity and around 81% specificity in cross-validation, and 80%/75% in the test set. No statistical method was used to predetermine the sample size, and group allocation was not hidden from the investigators. Among expanded thyroid clonotypes with frequency above 0.001, most also showed up in blood, which suggests that blood repertoires may reflect the thyroid immune response.

Its CDR3 holds 15 amino acids, cysteine through phenylalanine. The retained sequence is limited to the CDR3, 45 bases, with the frame set at the first base. The V end loses 6 bases and the J end loses 5 bases, and a stretch of 19 bases separates them. Ophthalmopathy patients had moderately to severely active disease, Clinical Activity Score of at least 3, NOSPECS grade of at least 4, and disease duration under 3 months. Patients with other autoimmune diseases, uncontrolled infections, pregnancy or lactation were excluded. Diagnosis was based on clinical symptoms, serum thyroxine, TRAb, thyroid ultrasound and orbital computed tomography. Ficoll-Paque density gradient centrifugation was used to isolate PBMCs from 9.5 to 10 ml of fresh peripheral blood. Trizol reagent was used to extract the total RNA, and its quality was then checked on an Agilent 2100 Bioanalyzer. For repertoire sequencing, the TCR beta CDR3 regions were amplified from RNA transcripts. HTBI primers and the Qiagen OneStep RT-PCR kit were used in a first-round RT-PCR, which was followed by a second-round multiplex PCR, size selection and purification. Libraries were sequenced on an Illumina HiSeq2000 using paired-end 100 bp reads. On the authors' methods: SOAPnuke was used for read processing, and reads with adapters, uncalled bases, a mean Phred below 15, or no exact constant-primer or identifier match were discarded. COPE v1.2.5 was used to merge high-quality paired reads. Unique nucleotide sequences were defined as clonotypes and aligned to IMGT TRB V, D and J references using MiTCR v1.1. The analysis was limited to V-J combinations with a frequency above 0.0001, which together covered 98% to 99.2% of repertoires. A TCR clonal expansion and chaos score per V-J combination was defined as the ratio of F50 clonal expansion to chaos observed in the TCRdist matrix. Welch's t-statistics and random forest were used to narrow the features down to 10 to 15 V-J combinations, which were then fed into a naive Bayes classifier. Thyroid-blood repertoire similarity was quantified with the Morisita-Horn index. TCRdb reran the public reads through fastp at Q25 and MiXCR, keeping productive beta chains. Every entry covers one CDR3 protein and lists the most common genes and DNA from its rows. Here the V and J calls rest on TCRdb's processing, not on the authors' analysis. This sample is represented by approximately 640,000 distinct CDR3 sequences; about 40% of them were singletons. 3% to 4% of the sample is in the top ten clones.

A few counts support this clonotype. What this receptor recognizes is not known. No clone much larger than this one lies a single base away; base qualities are absent. The sample consisted of peripheral blood. The TCR was taken from an adult man with Graves' ophthalmopathy. The chain links TRBV12-3 or TRBV12-4 with TRBJ2-5; a weak D assignment points to TRBD1 (6 bases agree). The CDR3 region: CASSQDRSREETQYF. The bases are TGTGCCAGCAGCCAAGACAGGAGCCGAGAGGAGACCCAGTACTTC.